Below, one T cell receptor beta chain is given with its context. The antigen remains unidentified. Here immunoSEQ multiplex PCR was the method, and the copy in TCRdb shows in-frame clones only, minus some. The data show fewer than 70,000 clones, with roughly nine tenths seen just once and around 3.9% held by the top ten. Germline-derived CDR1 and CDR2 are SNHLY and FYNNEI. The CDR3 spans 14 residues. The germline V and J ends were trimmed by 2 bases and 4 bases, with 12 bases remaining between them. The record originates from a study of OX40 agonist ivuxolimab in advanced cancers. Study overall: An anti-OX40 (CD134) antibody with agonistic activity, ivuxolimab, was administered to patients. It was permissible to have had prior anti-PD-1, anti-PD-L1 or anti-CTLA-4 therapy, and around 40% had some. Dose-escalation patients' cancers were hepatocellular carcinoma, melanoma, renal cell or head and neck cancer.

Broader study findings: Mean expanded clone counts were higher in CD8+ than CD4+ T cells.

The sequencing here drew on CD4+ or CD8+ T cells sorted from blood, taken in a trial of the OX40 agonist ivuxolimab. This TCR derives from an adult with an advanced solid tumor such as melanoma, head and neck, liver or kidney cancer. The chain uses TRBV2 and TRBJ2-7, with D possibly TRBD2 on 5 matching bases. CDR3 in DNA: TGTGCCAGCAGTGAATCAGCGGCACTTTACGAGCAGTACTTC. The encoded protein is CASSESAALYEQYF.